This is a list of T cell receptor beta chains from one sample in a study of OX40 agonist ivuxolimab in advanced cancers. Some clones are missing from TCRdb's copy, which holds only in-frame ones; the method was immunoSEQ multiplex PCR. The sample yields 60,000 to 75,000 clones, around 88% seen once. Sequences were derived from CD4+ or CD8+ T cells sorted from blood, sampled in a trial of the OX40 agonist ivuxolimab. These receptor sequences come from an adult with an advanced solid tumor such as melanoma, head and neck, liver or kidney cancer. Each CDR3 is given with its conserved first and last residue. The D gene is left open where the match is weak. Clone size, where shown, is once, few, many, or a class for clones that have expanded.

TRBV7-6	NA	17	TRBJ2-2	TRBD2	CASSGTSGGLGAGELFF	TGTGCCAGCAGCGGGACTAGCGGGGGGCTGGGAGCCGGGGAGCTGTTTTTT
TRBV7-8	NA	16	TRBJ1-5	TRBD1	CASSLTPPGQGQPQHF	TGTGCCAGCAGCTTAACCCCCCCCGGACAGGGACAGCCCCAGCATTTT
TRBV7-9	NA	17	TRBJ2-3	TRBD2	CASSSRTSGTVTDTQYF	TGTGCCAGCAGCTCCCGGACTAGCGGGACGGTCACAGATACGCAGTATTTT
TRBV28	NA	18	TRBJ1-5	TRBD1	CASSYRDRGLRRNQPQHF	TGTGCCAGCAGTTACCGAGACAGGGGGCTTAGACGCAATCAGCCCCAGCATTTT
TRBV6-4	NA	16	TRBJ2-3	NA	CASSEMGAGSTDTQYF	TGTGCCAGCAGTGAGATGGGGGCGGGAAGCACAGATACGCAGTATTTT
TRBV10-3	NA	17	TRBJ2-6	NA	CAISFGTLSSGANVLTF	TGTGCCATCAGTTTTGGGACACTGAGCTCTGGGGCCAACGTCCTGACTTTC
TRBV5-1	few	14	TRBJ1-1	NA	CASSIPTVNTEAFF	TGCGCCAGCAGCATCCCTACAGTGAACACTGAAGCTTTCTTT
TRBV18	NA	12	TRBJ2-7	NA	CASSPTSYEQYF	TGTGCCAGCTCACCAACCTCCTACGAGCAGTACTTC
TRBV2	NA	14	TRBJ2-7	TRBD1	CASSPWGQDYEQYF	TGTGCCAGCAGCCCATGGGGACAGGACTACGAGCAGTACTTC
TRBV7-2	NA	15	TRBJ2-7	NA	CASSLAGSYSYEQYF	TGTGCCAGCAGCTTAGCGGGGTCCTACTCCTACGAGCAGTACTTC
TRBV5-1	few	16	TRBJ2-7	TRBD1	CASSPGTGGGNDEQYF	TGCGCCAGCAGCCCCGGGACAGGGGGGGGTAACGACGAGCAGTACTTC
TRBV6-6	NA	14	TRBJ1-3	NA	CASSYMAAGNTIYF	TGTGCCAGCAGTTATATGGCAGCTGGAAACACCATATATTTT
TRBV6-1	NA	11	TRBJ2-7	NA	CASSLRVEQYF	TGTGCCAGCAGCCTCAGGGTCGAGCAGTACTTC
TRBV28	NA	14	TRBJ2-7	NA	CASSSGGIPYEQYF	TGTGCCAGCAGTTCAGGGGGGATTCCCTACGAGCAGTACTTC
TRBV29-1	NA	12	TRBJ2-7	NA	CSASQGPLEQYF	TGCAGCGCCTCCCAGGGTCCCCTCGAGCAGTACTTC
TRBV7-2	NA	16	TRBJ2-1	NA	CASSQAIVGSYNEQFF	TGTGCCAGCAGCCAGGCCATTGTCGGCTCCTACAATGAGCAGTTCTTC
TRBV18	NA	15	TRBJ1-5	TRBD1	CASSPGTGANQPQHF	TGTGCCAGCTCACCGGGGACAGGGGCTAATCAGCCCCAGCATTTT
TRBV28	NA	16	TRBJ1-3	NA	CASSLPIGSSGNTIYF	TGTGCCAGCAGCCTTCCCATCGGGAGCTCTGGAAACACCATATATTTT
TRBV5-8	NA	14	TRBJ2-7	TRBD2	CASSLASGRNEQYF	TGTGCCAGCAGCTTGGCAAGCGGGAGGAACGAGCAGTACTTC
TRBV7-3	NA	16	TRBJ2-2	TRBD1	CASSFPGQGNTGELFF	TGTGCCAGCAGCTTTCCGGGACAGGGGAACACCGGGGAGCTGTTTTTT
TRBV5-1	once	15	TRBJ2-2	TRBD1	CASSLAGGDTGELFF	TGCGCCAGCAGCTTGGCAGGGGGCGACACCGGGGAGCTGTTTTTT
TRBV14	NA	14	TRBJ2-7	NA	CASSQDRWGTRQYF	TGTGCCAGCAGCCAAGATCGATGGGGGACGCGGCAGTACTTC
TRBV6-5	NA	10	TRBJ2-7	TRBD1	CAGQGHEQYF	TGTGCCGGACAGGGTCACGAGCAGTACTTC
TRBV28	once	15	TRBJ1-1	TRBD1	CASSFLDRGRVGAFF	TGTGCCAGCAGTTTTCTTGACAGGGGGCGGGTTGGAGCTTTCTTT
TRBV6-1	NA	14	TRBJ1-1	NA	CASSLRERNTEAFF	TGTGCCAGCAGTTTACGAGAAAGGAACACTGAAGCTTTCTTT
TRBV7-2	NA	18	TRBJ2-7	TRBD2	CASSSRSRSASGNYEQYF	TGTGCCAGCAGCTCGCGTAGTAGGTCGGCTAGCGGTAACTACGAGCAGTACTTC
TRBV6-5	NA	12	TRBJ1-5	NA	CASPCICQPQHF	TGTGCCAGTCCCTGTATCTGCCAGCCCCAGCATTTT
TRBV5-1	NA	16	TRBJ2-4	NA	CASSLWGGREGNIQYF	TGCGCCAGCAGCTTGTGGGGGGGCAGAGAAGGAAACATTCAGTACTTC
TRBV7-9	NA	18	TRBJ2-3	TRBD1	CASSFGNRDRGLADTQYF	TGTGCCAGCAGCTTCGGAAACCGGGACAGGGGCCTGGCAGATACGCAGTATTTT
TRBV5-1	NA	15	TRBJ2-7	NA	CASSLAAGGPYEQYF	TGCGCCAGCAGCTTGGCTGCAGGGGGGCCCTACGAGCAGTACTTC
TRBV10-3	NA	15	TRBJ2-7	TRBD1	CATTRAQGALYEQYF	TGTGCCACCACTCGGGCCCAGGGGGCGCTGTACGAGCAGTACTTC
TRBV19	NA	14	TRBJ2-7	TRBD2	CAPPGGTENYEQYF	TGTGCCCCCCCCGGGGGGACCGAGAACTACGAGCAGTACTTC
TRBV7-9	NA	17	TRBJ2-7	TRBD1	CASSLGRQGIGAYEQYF	TGTGCCAGCAGCTTAGGACGACAGGGGATCGGGGCCTACGAGCAGTACTTC
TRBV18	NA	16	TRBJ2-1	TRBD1	CASSPPGQGQGNEQFF	TGTGCCAGCTCACCACCGGGACAGGGGCAAGGGAATGAGCAGTTCTTC
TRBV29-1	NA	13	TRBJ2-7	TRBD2	CSVLSGMAYEQYF	TGCAGCGTGTTGAGCGGGATGGCGTACGAGCAGTACTTC
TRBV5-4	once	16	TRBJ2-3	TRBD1	CASSSPAGQGSDTQYF	TGTGCCAGCAGCTCGCCCGCGGGACAGGGCTCAGATACGCAGTATTTT
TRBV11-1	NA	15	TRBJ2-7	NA	CASSLLRVPSYEQYF	TGTGCCAGCAGCCTGCTCCGGGTCCCCTCCTACGAGCAGTACTTC
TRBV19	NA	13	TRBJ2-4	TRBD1	CASSIGQGVIQYF	TGTGCCAGTAGTATAGGACAGGGGGTCATTCAGTACTTC
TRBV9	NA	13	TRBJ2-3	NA	CASSVSLTDTQYF	TGTGCCAGCAGCGTAAGTCTGACAGATACGCAGTATTTT
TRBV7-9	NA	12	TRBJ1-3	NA	CASILSGNTIYF	TGTGCCAGCATCCTGTCAGGAAACACCATATATTTT
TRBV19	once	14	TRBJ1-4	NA	CASGRGEHNEKLFF	TGTGCCAGTGGGCGCGGGGAGCACAATGAAAAACTGTTTTTT
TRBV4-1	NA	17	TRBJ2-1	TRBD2	CASSQGLTSGGMNEQFF	TGCGCCAGCAGCCAAGGCCTGACTAGCGGGGGTATGAATGAGCAGTTCTTC
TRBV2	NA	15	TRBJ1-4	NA	CASSVLGATNEKLFF	TGTGCCAGCAGTGTACTAGGGGCAACTAATGAAAAACTGTTTTTT
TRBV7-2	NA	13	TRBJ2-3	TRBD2	CATGLAHSDTQYF	TGTGCCACGGGACTAGCCCATTCAGATACGCAGTATTTT
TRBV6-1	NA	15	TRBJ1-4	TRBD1	CASSDRDRVTKKLFF	TGTGCCAGCAGTGATAGGGACAGGGTAACAAAAAAACTGTTTTTT
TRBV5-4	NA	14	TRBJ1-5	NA	CASSSPEGNQPQHF	TGTGCCAGCAGCTCCCCAGAGGGGAATCAGCCCCAGCATTTT
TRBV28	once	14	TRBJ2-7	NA	CASSLSYREREQYF	TGTGCCAGCAGTTTAAGCTACAGGGAACGCGAGCAGTACTTC
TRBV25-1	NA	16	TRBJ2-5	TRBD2	CASSEFRAGAQETQYF	TGTGCCAGCAGTGAATTTAGAGCGGGGGCCCAAGAGACCCAGTACTTC
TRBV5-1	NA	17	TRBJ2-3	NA	CASSLHRPGQNTDTQYF	TGCGCCAGCAGCCTGCACCGACCGGGACAAAACACAGATACGCAGTATTTT
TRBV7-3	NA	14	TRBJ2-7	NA	CASSLRDGQNEQYF	TGTGCCAGCAGCTTAAGGGACGGCCAAAACGAGCAGTACTTC
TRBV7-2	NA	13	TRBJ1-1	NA	CASSPGMNTEAFF	TGTGCCAGCAGCCCCGGGATGAACACTGAAGCTTTCTTT
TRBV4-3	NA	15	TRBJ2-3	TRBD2	CASSQDFGLGHTQYF	TGCGCCAGCAGCCAAGATTTTGGACTAGGGCACACGCAGTATTTT
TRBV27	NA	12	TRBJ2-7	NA	CASSLGWGEQYF	TGTGCCAGCAGTTTAGGTTGGGGCGAGCAGTACTTC